This T cell receptor beta chain emerged from a study of CD8+CD57+ T cells in acquired aplastic anemia. On the study more broadly: Average DNA yield from sorted CD4+ and CD8+ cells was around 3.2 ug.

Template material for TCR beta VDJ and CDR3 profiling consisted of genomic DNA. MiXCR, run by TCRdb on the reads, gives a single entry per CDR3 protein. The data hold 100,000 to 130,000 distinct CDR3 sequences, with 40% to 65% observed a single time. The source of this sequence is a human donor in good health, serving as a control. The source material was sorted CD4+, CD8+, or CD8+CD57+ T cells (not recorded which) from PBMCs.

The DNA for the CDR3 is TGTGCCAGCAGTGGGGGGGCCGTTTACAATGAGCAGTTCTTC. The encoded protein is CASSGGAVYNEQFF. This chain joins TRBV25-1 and TRBJ2-1; either TRBD1 or TRBD2 may supply D (6 bases each). V lost 4 bases and J lost 4, with 11 bases in between. The CDR3 covers 14 residues. Germline CDR1 is MGHDK and CDR2 is SYGVNS.